This entry features one T cell receptor (beta chain) sequence. The antigen this receptor binds is unknown. Base-call qualities are not available, and no considerably larger clone is one nucleotide away. This sample was taken from a study of blood T cell repertoires in COVID-19 (dated by TCRdb to about 2020). About the full investigation: The collaborator samples originated in the United States, Italy and Spain and spanned the acute and convalescent phases of COVID-19. The prospective study material was composed of cDNA or gDNA derived from T cells, B-cell-depleted T cells, or PBMCs. Subjects who had been exposed to COVID-19, were actively infected with it, or had recovered from it provided the deeply sampled blood TCRbeta repertoires that made up the dataset. The repertoires were released in a freely available public database meant as a resource for research on the immune response to SARS-CoV-2. Samples were obtained from the ongoing ImmuneRACE study (first 160 participants) and from roughly 1,300 subjects provided by 6 global collaborators. Sample metadata almost always included a de-identified subject ID, COVID-19 status, age in years and sex. Where available, HLA class I and class II types were obtained from metadata supplied by the sample provider rather than from assay-based typing. The full study reports these points: The quantity of clinical and demographic metadata differed by source and by participant and was supplied without curation.

TCRbeta CDR3 regions were amplified from genomic DNA using the immunoSEQ Assay, a bias-controlled multiplex PCR. As for the authors' bioinformatics: The number of nucleated cells in each sample was estimated from the amplification of reference gene primers within the assay. To quantify the absolute abundance of each unique TCRbeta CDR3 rearrangement, sequence reads were collapsed and filtered. For each sample, productive Simpson clonality was calculated as the square root of Simpson's diversity index over productive rearrangements. This is the immuneACCESS table as TCRdb keeps it, with only in-frame sequences that have V and J called. A part of the clones is gone; compared with another copy, unresolved V genes explain less than half, and the rest is unexplained. Clone size and V and J calls were adopted from that table, with D and trimming inferred from the DNA. This sample comprises about 150,000 clones, around 90% of them detected only once. Jointly, the top ten make up more than 2% of the sample.

Samples from volunteer blood donors who had recovered from COVID-19 were contributed by a second Seattle source. The collaborating institutions used their own protocols to collect whole blood in K2EDTA tubes. For TCRbeta analysis, collaborators shipped samples in one of three forms: frozen whole blood, isolated PBMCs, or DNA extracted from either of those sample types. The clonotype comes from a man aged 50-60 years who had recovered from COVID-19. Sequences were obtained from peripheral blood.

The DNA sequence is given as TGTGCCAGCAGCTTAAACCCAGGGTACGAGCAGTACTTC. The translation is CASSLNPGYEQYF. Here the chain combines TRBV7-3 and TRBJ2-7, with a weak D call of TRBD1 (5 bases match). Inclusive of the bounding cysteine and phenylalanine, the CDR3 is 13 residues long. The DNA shown is the 39-base CDR3, in frame from base 1. Trimming removed 1 base from V and 4 bases from J, leaving 8 bases between the germline ends. From the germline V gene, CDR1 is SGHTA and CDR2 is FQGTGA. Where the CDR3 stops, the reference TRBV7-3 and TRBJ2-7 genes take over; the full variable domain is GAGVSQTPSNKVTEKGKYVELRCDPISGHTALYWYRQSLGQGPEFLIYFQGTGAADDSGLPNDRFFAVRPEGSVSTLKIQRTERGDSAVYLCASSLNPGYEQYFGPGTRLTVT.